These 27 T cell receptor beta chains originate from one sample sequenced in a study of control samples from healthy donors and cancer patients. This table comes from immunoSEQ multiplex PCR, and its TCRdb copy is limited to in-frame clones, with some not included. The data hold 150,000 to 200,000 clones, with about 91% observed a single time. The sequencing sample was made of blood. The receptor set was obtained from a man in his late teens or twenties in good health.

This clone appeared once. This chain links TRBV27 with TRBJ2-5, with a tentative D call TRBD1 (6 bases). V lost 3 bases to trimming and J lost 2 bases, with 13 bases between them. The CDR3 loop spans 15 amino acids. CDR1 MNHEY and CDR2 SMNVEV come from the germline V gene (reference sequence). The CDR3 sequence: CASSLLGAIQETQYF. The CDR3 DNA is TGTGCCAGCAGTTTGCTGGGGGCAATACAAGAGACCCAGTACTTC.

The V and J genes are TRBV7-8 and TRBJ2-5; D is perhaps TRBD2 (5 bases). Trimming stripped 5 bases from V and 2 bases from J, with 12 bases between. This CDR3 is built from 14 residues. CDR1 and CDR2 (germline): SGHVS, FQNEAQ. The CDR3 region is CASSPRTDQETQYF. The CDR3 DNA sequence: TGTGCCAGCAGCCCCCGGACTGATCAAGAGACCCAGTACTTC.

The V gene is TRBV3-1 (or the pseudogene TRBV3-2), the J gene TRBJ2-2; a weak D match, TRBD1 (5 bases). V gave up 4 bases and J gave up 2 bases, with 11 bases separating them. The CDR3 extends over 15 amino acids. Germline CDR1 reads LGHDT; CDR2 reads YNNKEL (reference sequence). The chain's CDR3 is CASSPRTHNTGELFF. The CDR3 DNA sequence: TGTGCCAGCAGCCCCCGGACACATAACACCGGGGAGCTGTTTTTT.

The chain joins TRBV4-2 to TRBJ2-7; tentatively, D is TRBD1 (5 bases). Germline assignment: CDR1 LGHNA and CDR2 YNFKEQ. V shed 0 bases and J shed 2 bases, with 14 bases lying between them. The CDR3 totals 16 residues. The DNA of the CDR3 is TGTGCCAGCAGCCAAGATACCCGCAGGGCCCCCTACGAGCAGTACTTC. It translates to CASSQDTRRAPYEQYF.

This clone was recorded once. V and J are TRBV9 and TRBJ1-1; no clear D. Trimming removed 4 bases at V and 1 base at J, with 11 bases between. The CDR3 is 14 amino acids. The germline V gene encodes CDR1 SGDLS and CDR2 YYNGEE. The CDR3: CASSFLNENTEAFF. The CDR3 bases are TGTGCCAGCAGCTTTTTGAATGAGAACACTGAAGCTTTCTTT. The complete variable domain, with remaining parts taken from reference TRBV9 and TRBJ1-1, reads DSGVTQTPKHLITATGQRVTLRCSPRSGDLSVYWYQQSLDQGLQFLIQYYNGEERAKGNILERFSAQQFPDLHSELNLSSLELGDSALYFCASSFLNENTEAFFGQGTRLTVV.

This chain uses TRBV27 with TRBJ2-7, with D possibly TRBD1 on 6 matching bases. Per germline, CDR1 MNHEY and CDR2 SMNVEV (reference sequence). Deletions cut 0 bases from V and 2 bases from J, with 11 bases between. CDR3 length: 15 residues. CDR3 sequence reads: CASSLSAGEPYEQYF. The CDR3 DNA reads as TGTGCCAGCAGTTTATCGGCAGGGGAACCCTACGAGCAGTACTTC.

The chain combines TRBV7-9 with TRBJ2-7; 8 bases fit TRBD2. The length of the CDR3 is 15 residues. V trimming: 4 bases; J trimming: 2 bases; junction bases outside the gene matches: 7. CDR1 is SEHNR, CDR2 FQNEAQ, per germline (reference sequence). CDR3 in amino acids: CASSYAIAGTYEQYF. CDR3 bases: TGTGCCAGCAGCTACGCAATAGCGGGGACCTACGAGCAGTACTTC.

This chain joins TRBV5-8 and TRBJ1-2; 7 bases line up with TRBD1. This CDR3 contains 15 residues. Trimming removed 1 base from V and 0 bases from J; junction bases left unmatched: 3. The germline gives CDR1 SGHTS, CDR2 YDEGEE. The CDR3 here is CASSLHGQANYGYTF. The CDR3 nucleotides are TGTGCCAGCAGCTTGCACGGACAGGCTAACTATGGCTACACCTTC.

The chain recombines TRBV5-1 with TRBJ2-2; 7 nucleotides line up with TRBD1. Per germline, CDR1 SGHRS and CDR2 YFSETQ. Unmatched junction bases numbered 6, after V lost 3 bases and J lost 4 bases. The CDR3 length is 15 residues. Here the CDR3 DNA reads TGCGCCAGCAGCTACAACAGGGGTAGCACCGGGGAGCTGTTTTTT. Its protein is CASSYNRGSTGELFF.

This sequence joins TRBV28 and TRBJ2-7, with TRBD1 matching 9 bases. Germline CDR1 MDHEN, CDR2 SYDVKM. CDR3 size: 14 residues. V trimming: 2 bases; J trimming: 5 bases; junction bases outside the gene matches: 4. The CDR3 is CASSLGDRDHEQYF. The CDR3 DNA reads TGTGCCAGCAGTTTAGGGGACAGGGACCACGAGCAGTACTTC.

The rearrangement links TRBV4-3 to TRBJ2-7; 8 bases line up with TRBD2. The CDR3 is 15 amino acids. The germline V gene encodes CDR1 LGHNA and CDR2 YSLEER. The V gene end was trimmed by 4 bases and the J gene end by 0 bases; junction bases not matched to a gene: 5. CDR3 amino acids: CASSPTAGGSYEQYF. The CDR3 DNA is TGCGCCAGCAGCCCTACGGCGGGGGGCTCCTACGAGCAGTACTTC.

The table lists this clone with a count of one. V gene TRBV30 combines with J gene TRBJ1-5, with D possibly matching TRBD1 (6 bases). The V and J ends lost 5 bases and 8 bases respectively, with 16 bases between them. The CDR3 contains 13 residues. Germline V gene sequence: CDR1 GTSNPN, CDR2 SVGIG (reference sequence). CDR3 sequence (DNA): TGTGCCTGGGGGGACATCGCTGGGGAGCCCCAGCATTTT. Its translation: CAWGDIAGEPQHF.

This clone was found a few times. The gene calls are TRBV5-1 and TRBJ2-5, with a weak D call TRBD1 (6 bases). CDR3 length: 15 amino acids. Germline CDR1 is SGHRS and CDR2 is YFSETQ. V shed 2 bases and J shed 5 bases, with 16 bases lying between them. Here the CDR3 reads CASSLSTGTMETQYF. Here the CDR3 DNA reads TGCGCCAGCAGCTTAAGCACAGGGACCATGGAGACCCAGTACTTC.

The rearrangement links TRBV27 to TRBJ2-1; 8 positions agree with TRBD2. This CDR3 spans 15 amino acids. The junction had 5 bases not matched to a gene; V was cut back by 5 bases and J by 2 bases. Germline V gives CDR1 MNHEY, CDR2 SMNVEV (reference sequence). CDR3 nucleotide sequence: TGTGCCAGCAGTCTCGTAGCGGGGACCTACAATGAGCAGTTCTTC. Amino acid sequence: CASSLVAGTYNEQFF.

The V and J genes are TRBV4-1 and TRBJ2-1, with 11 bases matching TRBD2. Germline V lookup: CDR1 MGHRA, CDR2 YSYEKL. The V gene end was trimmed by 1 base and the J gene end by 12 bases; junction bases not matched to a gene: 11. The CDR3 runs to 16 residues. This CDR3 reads CASSQVILAGGGVQFF. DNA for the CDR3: TGCGCCAGCAGCCAAGTCATCCTAGCGGGGGGCGGGGTGCAGTTCTTC.

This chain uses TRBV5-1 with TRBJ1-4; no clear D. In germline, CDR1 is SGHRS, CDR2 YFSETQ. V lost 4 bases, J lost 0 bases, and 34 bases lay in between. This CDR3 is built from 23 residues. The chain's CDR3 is CASSPVPLYHDNAEVTTNEKLFF. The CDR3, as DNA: TGCGCCAGCAGCCCCGTACCTTTATACCACGACAACGCTGAGGTTACAACTAATGAAAAACTGTTTTTT.

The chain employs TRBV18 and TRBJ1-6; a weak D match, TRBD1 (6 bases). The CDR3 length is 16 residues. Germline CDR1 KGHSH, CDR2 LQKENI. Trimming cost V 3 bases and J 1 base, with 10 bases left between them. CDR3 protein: CASSPGGLSYNSPLHF. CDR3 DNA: TGTGCCAGCTCACCCGGGGGGCTGTCCTATAATTCACCCCTCCACTTT.

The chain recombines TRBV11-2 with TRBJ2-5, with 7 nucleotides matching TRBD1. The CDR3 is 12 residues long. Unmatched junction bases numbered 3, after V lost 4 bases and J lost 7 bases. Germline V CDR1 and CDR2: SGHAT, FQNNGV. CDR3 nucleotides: TGTGCCAGCAGCTCAGGACAGGCGACCCAGTACTTC. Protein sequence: CASSSGQATQYF.

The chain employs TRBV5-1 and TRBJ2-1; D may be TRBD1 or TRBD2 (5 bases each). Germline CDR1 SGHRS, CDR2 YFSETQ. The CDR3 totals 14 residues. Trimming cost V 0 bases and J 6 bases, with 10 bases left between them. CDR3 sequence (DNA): TGCGCCAGCAGCTTGGCCCCAGGGAGCAATGAGCAGTTCTTC. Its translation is CASSLAPGSNEQFF.

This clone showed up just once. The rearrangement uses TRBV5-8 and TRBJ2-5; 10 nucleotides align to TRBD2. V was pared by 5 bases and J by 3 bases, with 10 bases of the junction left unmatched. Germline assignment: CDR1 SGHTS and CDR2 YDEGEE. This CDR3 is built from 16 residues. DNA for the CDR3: TGTGCCAGCAGACCTTTCAACCTAGCGGGAGAAGAGACCCAGTACTTC. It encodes CASRPFNLAGEETQYF.

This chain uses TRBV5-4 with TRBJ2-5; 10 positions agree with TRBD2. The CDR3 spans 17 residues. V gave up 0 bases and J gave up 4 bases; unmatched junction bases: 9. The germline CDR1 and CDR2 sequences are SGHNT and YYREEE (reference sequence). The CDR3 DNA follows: TGTGCCAGCAGCTTGGGTTTACAGCGGGGGGGCCGAGAGACCCAGTACTTC. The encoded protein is CASSLGLQRGGRETQYF.

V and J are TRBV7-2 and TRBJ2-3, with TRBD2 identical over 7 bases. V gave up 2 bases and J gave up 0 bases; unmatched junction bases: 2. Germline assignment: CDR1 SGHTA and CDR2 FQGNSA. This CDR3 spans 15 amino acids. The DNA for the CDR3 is TGTGCCAGCAGCTTACTCGGGGGGAGCACAGATACGCAGTATTTT. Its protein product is CASSLLGGSTDTQYF.

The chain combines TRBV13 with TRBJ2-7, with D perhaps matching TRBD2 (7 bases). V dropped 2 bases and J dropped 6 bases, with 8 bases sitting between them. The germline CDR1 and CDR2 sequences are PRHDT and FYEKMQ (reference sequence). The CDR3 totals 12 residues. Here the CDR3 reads CASSLRGGEQYF. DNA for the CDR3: TGTGCCAGCAGCTTAAGGGGGGGCGAGCAGTACTTC.

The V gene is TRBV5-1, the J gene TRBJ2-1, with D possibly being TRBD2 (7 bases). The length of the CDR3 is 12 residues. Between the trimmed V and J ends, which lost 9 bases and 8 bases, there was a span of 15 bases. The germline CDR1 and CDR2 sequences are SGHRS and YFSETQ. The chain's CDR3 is CATRRGRDEQFF. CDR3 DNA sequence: TGCGCCACTCGGCGGGGGCGAGATGAGCAGTTCTTC.

CDR3 sequence reads: CASSVEGGLSEKLFF. The CDR3 nucleotides read TGTGCCAGCAGCGTAGAAGGAGGGCTTAGCGAAAAACTGTTTTTT. The genes are TRBV9 and TRBJ1-4; the D is unclear. Germline V gene sequence: CDR1 SGDLS, CDR2 YYNGEE. V was cut by 0 bases and J by 8 bases, with 14 bases left in between. The CDR3 spans 15 residues.

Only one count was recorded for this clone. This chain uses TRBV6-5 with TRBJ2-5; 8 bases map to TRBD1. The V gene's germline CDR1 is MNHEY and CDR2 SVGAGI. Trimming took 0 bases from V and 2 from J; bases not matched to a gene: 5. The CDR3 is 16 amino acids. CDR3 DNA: TGTGCCAGCAGTTACTCGACAGGGGCAGGGCAAGAGACCCAGTACTTC. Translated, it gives CASSYSTGAGQETQYF.

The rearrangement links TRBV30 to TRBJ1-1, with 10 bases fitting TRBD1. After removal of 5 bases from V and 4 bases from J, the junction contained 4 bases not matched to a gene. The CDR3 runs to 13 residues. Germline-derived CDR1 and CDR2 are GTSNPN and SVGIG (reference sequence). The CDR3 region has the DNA TGTGCCTGGGACAGGGGGCTGGGCACTGAAGCTTTCTTT. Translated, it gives CAWDRGLGTEAFF.